The 11 T cell receptor beta chains given below trace back to one sample, sequenced in a study of blood T cell repertoires in COVID-19. Generated by immunoSEQ multiplex PCR, the TCRdb table keeps only in-frame clones and is missing some. This sample has roughly 200,000 clones, with over 75% found just once. Input material: peripheral blood. Source of these receptors: an older man with acute or convalescent COVID-19.

This clone has a handful of counts. The chain couples TRBV11-2 to TRBJ1-1; TRBD1 is a possible D gene (5 bases). CDR1 and CDR2 from the germline V gene are SGHAT and FQNNGV. Trimming removed 4 bases from V and 6 bases from J, with 12 bases in between. CDR3 length: 13 residues. The CDR3: CASSYQGGAEAFF. CDR3 in DNA: TGTGCCAGCAGCTATCAGGGCGGGGCTGAAGCTTTCTTT.

V is TRBV19 and J is TRBJ2-7; D remains unclear. The length of the CDR3 is 11 residues. The germline gives CDR1 LNHDA, CDR2 SQIVND (reference sequence). Deletions cut 4 bases from V and 5 bases from J, with 6 bases between. CDR3 sequence: CASSTRDEQYF. As DNA, the CDR3 is TGTGCCAGTAGTACTCGGGACGAGCAGTACTTC.

The chain employs TRBV19 and TRBJ1-3; D is uncertain. Trimming removed 1 base at V and 0 bases at J, with 13 bases between. Germline values: CDR1 LNHDA, CDR2 SQIVND (reference sequence). The CDR3 length is 17 residues. CDR3 nucleotides: TGTGCCAGTAGTATAGCCCCCCCGGGGAGCTCTGGAAACACCATATATTTT. Translation gives CASSIAPPGSSGNTIYF.

The rearrangement uses TRBV15 and TRBJ2-7, with 9 positions matching TRBD2. CDR1 LNHNV and CDR2 YYDKDF come from the germline V gene (reference sequence). The J segment lost 3 bases and the V segment lost 3 bases, leaving 9 bases of the junction unmatched. This CDR3 is built from 16 residues. CDR3 sequence (DNA): TGTGCCACCAGCAGCGCGGAAGGTAGCGGGAGCTACGAGCAGTACTTC. Its translation: CATSSAEGSGSYEQYF.

Only one count was recorded for this clone. The V gene is TRBV30, the J gene TRBJ1-2, with 8 bases aligning to TRBD1. The CDR3 runs to 13 residues. Germline CDR1 and CDR2: GTSNPN and SVGIG (reference sequence). The ends lost 5 bases at V and 7 bases at J; junction bases unmatched: 9. The CDR3 DNA is TGTGCCTGGGCAAGACAGGGGCGGAGTGGCTACACCTTC. It translates to CAWARQGRSGYTF.

The rearrangement uses TRBV5-8 and TRBJ1-5, with D tentatively TRBD1 (5 bases). The ends were cut back, 3 bases at V and 11 bases at J, with 24 bases in the middle. In germline, CDR1 is SGHTS, CDR2 YDEGEE. The CDR3 loop spans 16 amino acids. The CDR3 loop is CASSWGQAPLIRAQHF. DNA of the CDR3: TGTGCCAGCAGCTGGGGCCAGGCGCCTCTTATCAGAGCCCAGCATTTT.

This chain links TRBV6-6 with TRBJ1-2; D remains ambiguous. Germline lookup yields CDR1 MNHNY and CDR2 SVGAGI (reference sequence). V lost 5 bases and J lost 4, with 17 bases in between. The CDR3 is 15 amino acids. CDR3 protein: CASSPDTQAGYGYTF. The CDR3 DNA reads TGTGCCAGCAGTCCCGACACTCAGGCCGGCTATGGCTACACCTTC.

The rearrangement uses TRBV3-1 (or the pseudogene TRBV3-2) and TRBJ1-2; D is perhaps TRBD1 (5 bases). The CDR3 is 15 residues long. V dropped 3 bases and J dropped 2 bases, with 13 bases sitting between them. Germline assignment: CDR1 LGHDT and CDR2 YNNKEL (reference sequence). CDR3 loop: CASSHRVSGNYGYTF. The CDR3 DNA reads as TGTGCCAGCAGCCACCGAGTGTCAGGGAACTATGGCTACACCTTC.

This clone was detected only a few times. The chain recombines TRBV7-9 with TRBJ2-7; TRBD1 matches 8 bases. There are 12 residues in the CDR3. V lost 5 bases to trimming and J lost 7 bases; unmatched junction nucleotides: 4. CDR1 is SEHNR, CDR2 FQNEAQ, per germline (reference sequence). The chain's CDR3 is CASSRTGSEQYF. The CDR3 bases are TGTGCCAGCAGCAGGACAGGGAGTGAGCAGTACTTC. Full variable domain (remainder filled in from reference TRBV7-9 and TRBJ2-7): DTGVSQNPRHKITKRGQNVTFRCDPISEHNRLYWYRQTLGQGPEFLTYFQNEAQLEKSRLLSDRFSAERPKGSFSTLEIQRTEQGDSAMYLCASSRTGSEQYFGPGTRLTVT.

This chain links TRBV6-1 with TRBJ2-5; D perhaps matches TRBD2 (8 bases). Germline lookup yields CDR1 MNHNS and CDR2 SASEGT. V was clipped by 2 bases and J by 5 bases, with 18 bases between them. The CDR3 has 16 residues. The CDR3 DNA reads as TGTGCCAGCAGTGAAAGACCGGGAGGGGGCGCTGAGACCCAGTACTTC. Translating gives CASSERPGGGAETQYF.

The J gene is TRBJ2-1, the V gene TRBV6-5; TRBD2 aligns across 14 bases. Germline trimming cut 5 bases from V and 6 bases from J; bases unmatched to any gene: 3. Germline V gene data show CDR1 as MNHEY and CDR2 as SVGAGI. The CDR3 covers 15 residues. CDR3 DNA: TGTGCCAGCAGTCGCGGGACTAGCGGGAGCAATGAGCAGTTCTTC. Translated, it gives CASSRGTSGSNEQFF.